The clone carrying this T cell receptor beta chain was seen a few times. V lost 2 bases, J lost 3 bases, and 8 bases lay in between. CDR1 is SGHTA and CDR2 is FQGNSA in the germline V gene. This CDR3 contains 13 residues. MiXCR was run by TCRdb on the 5' RACE reads, yielding one entry per CDR3 protein. The table lists nearly 55,000 distinct CDR3 sequences, more than 15% of them singletons. The sequenced material came from naive CD4+ T cells sorted from blood. Subset of the sample: naive CD4+ T cells, CD4+CD45RA+CD25-. The genes are TRBV7-2 and TRBJ2-7, with D possibly TRBD1 on 5 matching bases. The receptor's source is a female donor with breast cancer. The CDR3 region is CASSLHDSYEQYF. CDR3 in DNA: TGTGCCAGCAGCTTACACGACAGCTACGAGCAGTACTTC.